The 21 T cell receptor beta chains reported below all come from one sample, sequenced in a study of T-cell reconstitution after alpha-beta-depleted transplantation in children. Preparation of the TCRbeta library used unique molecular identifiers. MiXCR, applied by TCRdb to the PCR reads, yields one record per CDR3 protein. This sample has a few hundred thousand distinct CDR3 sequences, with 25% found just once. This specimen was PBMCs, taken before TCRalphabeta/CD19-depleted stem cell transplant. These TCRs come from a girl aged 2 to 9 with Fanconi anemia, due to receive a stem cell transplant.

This clonotype was counted many times. This sequence joins TRBV12-3 or TRBV12-4 and TRBJ2-1, with 8 bases fitting TRBD1. V was pared by 6 bases and J by 5 bases, with 6 bases of the junction left unmatched. This CDR3 has 14 amino acids. Here the CDR3 reads CASSPGTGDNEQFF. In DNA form, the CDR3 reads TGTGCCAGCAGCCCCGGGACAGGAGACAATGAGCAGTTCTTC.

This clonotype was found a few times. This chain uses TRBV28 with TRBJ2-5; D may be TRBD1 (6 bases). The CDR3 consists of 16 residues. V lost 6 bases and J 4 bases, leaving 21 bases between the germline ends. The V gene's germline CDR1 is MDHEN and CDR2 SYDVKM. This chain's CDR3 is CASRLTLRGAGETQYF. CDR3 bases: TGTGCCAGCAGACTTACCCTCAGGGGCGCGGGAGAGACCCAGTACTTC.

This clonotype is a singleton in its sample. The chain uses TRBV20-1 and TRBJ2-1; D remains unclear. Germline V gives CDR1 DFQATT, CDR2 SNEGSKA (reference sequence). This CDR3 region has 15 residues. Trimming removed 1 base from V and 0 bases from J, with 10 bases in between. CDR3 sequence: CSARGPRSSYNEQFF. In DNA, the CDR3 is TGCAGTGCTAGAGGCCCTCGGAGCTCCTACAATGAGCAGTTCTTC.

In this sample, this clonotype turned up many times. V usage is TRBV29-1 and J usage is TRBJ1-1, with TRBD1 matching over 8 bases. From germline, CDR1 is SQVTM and CDR2 ANQGSEA. This CDR3 contains 14 residues. V lost 6 bases, J lost 10 bases, and 16 bases stayed unmatched. The CDR3 region is CSVTWTGLLGGAFF. CDR3 nucleotide sequence: TGCAGCGTGACTTGGACAGGGCTATTAGGTGGAGCTTTCTTT.

This clonotype was picked up a small number of times. The chain is built from TRBV5-1 and TRBJ2-7; D not certain. Trimming removed 1 base from V and 3 bases from J, with 5 bases in between. The CDR3 spans 12 residues. Germline V gene data show CDR1 as SGHRS and CDR2 as YFSETQ. The CDR3 is CASSLNFYEQYF. As DNA, the CDR3 is TGCGCCAGCAGCTTGAACTTCTACGAGCAGTACTTC.

The table lists this clonotype with a few counts. The chain combines TRBV7-9 with TRBJ2-1, with TRBD1 matching over 11 bases. The CDR3 consists of 19 residues. Unmatched junction bases numbered 12, after V lost 4 bases and J lost 1 base. CDR1 and CDR2 (germline): SEHNR, FQNEAQ (reference sequence). CDR3 bases: TGTGCCAGCAGCTCCATAAGGGCCGGGACAGGGGGATCCTACAATGAGCAGTTCTTC. Protein: CASSSIRAGTGGSYNEQFF.

The rearrangement joins TRBV5-1 to TRBJ2-5, with TRBD2 matching over 15 bases. CDR1 and CDR2 from the germline V gene are SGHRS and YFSETQ. The CDR3 runs 15 residues. The trim removed 4 bases at V and 5 bases at J, leaving 3 bases unmatched. CDR3 nucleotide sequence: TGCGCCAGCAGCCCGGGACTAGCGGGGGGCGAGACCCAGTACTTC. This gives the protein CASSPGLAGGETQYF.

This chain links TRBV29-1 with TRBJ2-1; perhaps D is TRBD1 or TRBD2 (5 bases each). Germline V gene lookup returns CDR1 SQVTM and CDR2 ANQGSEA. The CDR3 length is 14 residues. Trimming stripped 4 bases from V and 7 bases from J, with 17 bases between. CDR3 amino acids: CSVVEGRVENEQFF. CDR3 sequence (DNA): TGCAGCGTTGTTGAGGGGCGGGTTGAGAATGAGCAGTTCTTC.

In its sample, this clonotype was seen many times. V is TRBV29-1 and J is TRBJ1-2; the D gene is possibly TRBD1 (5 bases). CDR1 is SQVTM and CDR2 is ANQGSEA in the germline V gene. Trimming left V 2 bases short and J 5 bases short, with 18 bases between. The CDR3 runs 15 residues. CDR3 amino acids: CSVETLDTPEYGYTF. As DNA, the CDR3 is TGCAGCGTTGAAACTTTGGACACGCCGGAATATGGCTACACCTTC.

The chain links TRBV5-6 to TRBJ2-7; no firm D call. The germline gives CDR1 SGHDT, CDR2 YYEEEE. The length of the CDR3 is 16 residues. The V end lost 2 bases, the J end lost 0 bases, and 15 bases lay between the germline ends. The CDR3 sequence: CASSFGLGVDSYEQYF. CDR3 sequence (DNA): TGTGCCAGCAGCTTTGGTCTAGGCGTGGACTCCTACGAGCAGTACTTC.

The table lists this clonotype with many counts. The rearrangement joins TRBV27 to TRBJ2-1, with D possibly being TRBD1 or TRBD2 (5 bases each). V lost 6 bases and J lost 5, with 11 bases in between. The CDR3 covers 13 residues. Germline V gives CDR1 MNHEY, CDR2 SMNVEV (reference sequence). The CDR3, as DNA: TGTGCCAGCAGCTGGGACGGAAACAATGAGCAGTTCTTC. This translates into CASSWDGNNEQFF.

At least ten counts were recorded for this clonotype. The genes are TRBV10-3 and TRBJ2-3, with a weak D call TRBD1 (6 bases). The V end lost 6 bases, the J end lost 2 bases, and 12 bases lay between the germline ends. Looked up from germline, CDR1 is ENHRY and CDR2 is SYGVKD. The CDR3 is made up of 14 amino acids. CDR3 loop: CAIRSGQTTDTQYF. CDR3 DNA: TGTGCCATCAGATCAGGACAGACCACAGATACGCAGTATTTT.

This clonotype showed up many times. The J gene is TRBJ2-2, the V gene TRBV12-3 or TRBV12-4; perhaps TRBD1 as D (6 bases). Trimming pared 7 bases from V and 11 bases from J, leaving 17 bases between. This CDR3 has 13 residues. CDR3 sequence (DNA): TGTGCCAGCACATTTCAAACAGGGAACGAGCTGTTTTTT. It translates to CASTFQTGNELFF.

V usage is TRBV6-5 and J usage is TRBJ2-1; TRBD2 agrees at 9 bases. The germline gives CDR1 MNHEY, CDR2 SVGAGI. V lost 0 bases, J lost 14 bases, and 8 bases stayed unmatched. The CDR3 covers 14 residues. The CDR3 spells CASSYSRGRVWEFF. For the CDR3, the DNA is TGTGCCAGCAGTTACTCGCGCGGGAGGGTTTGGGAGTTCTTC.

The V call is TRBV13, the J call TRBJ2-1, with TRBD2 matching 11 bases. The CDR3 has 14 amino acids. The V gene's germline CDR1 is PRHDT and CDR2 FYEKMQ (reference sequence). With 2 bases clipped from V and 14 bases from J, the junction kept 8 bases outside the gene matches. CDR3 in amino acids: CASSLMGLADWEFF. The CDR3 DNA sequence: TGTGCCAGCAGCTTAATGGGACTAGCGGATTGGGAGTTCTTC.

This clonotype was counted many times. The chain couples TRBV12-3 or TRBV12-4 to TRBJ2-7; 11 positions agree with TRBD2. Trimming took 3 bases from V and 0 from J; bases not matched to a gene: 4. The CDR3 consists of 16 residues. In nucleotides, the CDR3 is TGTGCCAGCAGTTTCGGGACTAGCGGCCGCTCCTACGAGCAGTACTTC. It translates to CASSFGTSGRSYEQYF.

This chain connects TRBV5-1 to TRBJ2-7, with 10 bases identical to TRBD1. J lost 3 bases, V lost 3 bases, and 3 bases had no gene match. The CDR3 sequence is 14 residues long. Germline values: CDR1 SGHRS, CDR2 YFSETQ. The CDR3 loop reads CASSSRTGGYEQYF. The CDR3 DNA sequence: TGCGCCAGCAGCTCACGGACAGGGGGCTACGAGCAGTACTTC.

This clonotype was seen a few times. The V call is TRBV5-1, the J call TRBJ2-1; D call uncertain. V lost 4 bases and J 3 bases, leaving 8 bases between the germline ends. Germline values: CDR1 SGHRS, CDR2 YFSETQ. CDR3 length equals 13 residues. CDR3 DNA sequence: TGCGCCAGCAGCCTGACTCGCTACAATGAGCAGTTCTTC. Translated: CASSLTRYNEQFF.

CDR3 nucleotides: TGCAGTGCTTCCTCGGGACAGGCCTACAATGAGCAGTTCTTC. Protein product: CSASSGQAYNEQFF. The chain has TRBV20-1 and TRBJ2-1; 8 bases map to TRBD1. The junction had 5 bases not matched to a gene; V was cut back by 5 bases and J by 2 bases. This CDR3 is 14 amino acids long. Germline V lookup: CDR1 DFQATT, CDR2 SNEGSKA (reference sequence).

This clonotype has at least ten counts. The rearrangement joins TRBV5-1 to TRBJ1-5; tentatively, D is TRBD1 (6 bases). The CDR3 runs 15 residues. V lost 3 bases and J lost 1, with 11 bases in between. Germline lookup yields CDR1 SGHRS and CDR2 YFSETQ. CDR3 DNA sequence: TGCGCCAGCAGCTGGGAAGGGGGGAGCAATCAGCCCCAGCATTTT. Protein: CASSWEGGSNQPQHF.

The gene calls are TRBV5-1 and TRBJ2-3; D remains unclear. The germline CDR1 and CDR2 sequences are SGHRS and YFSETQ. V lost 3 bases and J lost 2, with 13 bases in between. The CDR3 contains 15 residues. CDR3 in DNA: TGCGCCAGCAGCTCCCGATCCACTACCACAGATACGCAGTATTTT. This translates into CASSSRSTTTDTQYF.